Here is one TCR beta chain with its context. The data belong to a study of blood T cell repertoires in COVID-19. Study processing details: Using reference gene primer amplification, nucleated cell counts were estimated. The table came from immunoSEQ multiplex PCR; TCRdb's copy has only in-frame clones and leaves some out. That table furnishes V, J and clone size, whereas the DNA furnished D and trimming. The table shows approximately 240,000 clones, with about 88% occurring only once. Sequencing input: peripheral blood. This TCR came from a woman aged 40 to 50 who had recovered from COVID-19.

CDR3 nucleotides: TGCAGCGTTGAAGAGCCTAGCGGGCCCCGCTCCTACAATGAGCAGTTCTTC. Protein sequence: CSVEEPSGPRSYNEQFF. This sequence joins TRBV29-1 and TRBJ2-1; TRBD2 matches at 8 bases. The CDR3 is 17 amino acids. Germline V gene sequence: CDR1 SQVTM, CDR2 ANQGSEA. V lost 0 bases and J lost 0; bases outside the gene matches: 7.